This TCR beta chain is drawn from a study of regulatory T cells in long-lasting Graves disease. This CDR3 has 14 amino acids. V lost 3 bases and J lost 5, with 16 bases in between. Germline lookup yields CDR1 DFQATT and CDR2 SNEGSKA (reference sequence). This clonotype has ten or more counts. Time point specified: persistent/refractory GD, antithyroid drugs over 5 years with positive TRAb. After RNA was extracted from PBMCs, the TCR library was made from it. According to the study, TCR beta libraries were built with iRepertoire HTBI primers and CDR3-region Arm-PCR. TCRdb reanalysed the multiplex PCR reads using MiXCR and keeps one entry per CDR3 protein. The table shows more than 350,000 distinct CDR3 sequences, with around a fifth occurring only once.

This chain links TRBV20-1 with TRBJ2-5; a possible D gene is TRBD1 (6 bases). This specimen consisted of peripheral blood mononuclear cells (PBMCs), obtained when the disease was refractory, from a patient treated with antithyroid drugs. The receptor's source is a female donor with Graves disease. Written as DNA, the CDR3 is TGCAGTGCTAGCCCCAGGGGAAACCGGGAGACCCAGTACTTC. Its protein is CSASPRGNRETQYF.